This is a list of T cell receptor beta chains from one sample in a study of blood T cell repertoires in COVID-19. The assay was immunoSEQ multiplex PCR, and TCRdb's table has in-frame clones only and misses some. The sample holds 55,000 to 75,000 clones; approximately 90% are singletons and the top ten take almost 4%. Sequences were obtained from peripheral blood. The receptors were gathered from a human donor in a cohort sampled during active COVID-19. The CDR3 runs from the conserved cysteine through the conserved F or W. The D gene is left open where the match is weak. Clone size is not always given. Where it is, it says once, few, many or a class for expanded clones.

CASSLGLGVDAEAFF,TGTGCCAGCAGCTTAGGTTTAGGGGTGGACGCTGAAGCTTTCTTT,TRBV7-9,.,TRBJ1-1,.
CASSLSSGQETQYF,TGCGCCAGCAGCTTGAGTAGCGGCCAAGAGACCCAGTACTTC,TRBV5-1,.,TRBJ2-5,.
CASSLQGQAFSGNTIYF,TGTGCCAGCAGCTTACAGGGACAGGCTTTCTCTGGAAACACCATATATTTT,TRBV7-8,TRBD1,TRBJ1-3,.
CACLGLAGGPPSPCEQYF,TGTGCCTGCCTTGGACTAGCGGGAGGCCCTCCTTCCCCCTGCGAGCAGTACTTC,TRBV30,TRBD2,TRBJ2-7,.
CASRSGTGYYNEQFF,TGTGCCAGCAGGTCCGGGACAGGGTACTACAATGAGCAGTTCTTC,TRBV6-5,TRBD1,TRBJ2-1,.
CATSRDRGPYEQYF,TGTGCCACCAGCAGAGACAGGGGGCCGTACGAGCAGTACTTC,TRBV15,TRBD1,TRBJ2-7,once
CASRDRDGTDTQYF,TGTGCAAGTCGCGACAGGGACGGCACAGATACGCAGTATTTT,TRBV12-2,.,TRBJ2-3,.
CASSRGINTGELFF,TGTGCCAGCAGCAGGGGCATAAACACCGGGGAGCTGTTTTTT,TRBV6-4,.,TRBJ2-2,.
CASSQLDRGDSPLHF,TGCGCCAGCAGCCAGCTCGACAGGGGAGATTCACCCCTCCACTTT,TRBV4-1,TRBD1,TRBJ1-6,.
CASAPRGTGELFF,TGTGCCAGCGCCCCGAGGGGGACCGGGGAGCTGTTTTTT,TRBV13,.,TRBJ2-2,.
CASSLPDYYEQYF,TGCGCCAGCAGCTTGCCCGACTACTACGAGCAGTACTTC,TRBV5-1,.,TRBJ2-7,few
CASSQTGTSGQFYEQYF,TGTGCCAGCAGCCAAACCGGGACTAGCGGGCAGTTCTACGAGCAGTACTTC,TRBV4-2,TRBD2,TRBJ2-7,.
CASSLGGTGGGYEQYF,TGTGCCAGCAGCTTAGGAGGGACAGGGGGGGGCTACGAGCAGTACTTC,TRBV7-2,TRBD1,TRBJ2-7,.
CASRGQGNTEAFF,TGTGCCAGCCGAGGACAGGGTAACACTGAAGCTTTCTTT,TRBV2,TRBD1,TRBJ1-1,.
CASSLVRTEVWYF,TGTGCCAGCAGCTTAGTGAGAACGGAGGTTTGGTACTTC,TRBV7-9,.,TRBJ2-4,.
CASRRHRDRDFDEQYF,TGTGCCAGCAGACGGCACCGGGACAGGGATTTTGACGAGCAGTACTTC,TRBV27,TRBD1,TRBJ2-7,.
CASSYLASGTYEQYF,TGTGCCAGCAGTTACCTGGCTAGCGGCACCTACGAGCAGTACTTC,TRBV6-5,TRBD2,TRBJ2-7,few
CASSHLGGQGHGTQYF,TGCGCCAGCAGCCACCTCGGTGGACAGGGTCATGGTACGCAGTATTTT,TRBV4-1,TRBD1,TRBJ2-3,.
CASSLGTGYGYTF,TGTGCCAGCAGCTTAGGGACAGGCTATGGCTACACCTTC,TRBV7-9,TRBD1,TRBJ1-2,once
CASSQGLWLAGGRTDTQYF,TGTGCCAGCAGCCAAGGTCTATGGCTAGCGGGGGGCCGCACAGATACGCAGTATTTT,TRBV4-2,TRBD2,TRBJ2-3,.
CASSLTSGAAYEQYF,TGTGCCAGCAGTTTGACTAGCGGGGCCGCCTACGAGCAGTACTTC,TRBV6-5,TRBD2,TRBJ2-7,.
CSASEAQGYEQYF,TGCAGTGCTAGTGAGGCGCAGGGCTACGAGCAGTACTTC,TRBV20-1,.,TRBJ2-7,.
CASSESDYYEQYF,TGTGCCAGCAGTGAAAGCGATTACTACGAGCAGTACTTC,TRBV2,.,TRBJ2-7,.
CASSPLRARQGAGNTIYF,TGTGCCAGCTCACCTCTCCGGGCACGACAGGGTGCAGGAAACACCATATATTTT,TRBV18,TRBD1,TRBJ1-3,.
CASSLEGDEQFF,TGTGCCAGCAGTTTAGAGGGGGACGAGCAGTTCTTC,TRBV12-3/TRBV12-4,.,TRBJ2-1,.
CASSGDREPSTDTQYF,TGTGCCAGCAGCGGGGACAGGGAGCCCTCCACAGATACGCAGTATTTT,TRBV9,TRBD1,TRBJ2-3,.
CSVLSGHDVIGANVLTF,TGCAGCGTCCTATCGGGACACGACGTTATAGGGGCCAACGTCCTGACTTTC,TRBV29-1,.,TRBJ2-6,.
CASSLIIGGRYNEQFF,TGTGCCAGCAGTTTAATAATAGGGGGCAGGTACAATGAGCAGTTCTTC,TRBV28,TRBD1,TRBJ2-1,.
CASSLGGFSGANVLTF,TGCGCCAGCAGCTTGGGCGGATTCTCTGGGGCCAACGTCCTGACTTTC,TRBV5-1,.,TRBJ2-6,.
CASSSRTGGPDTQYF,TGTGCCAGCAGCAGCCGAACAGGGGGGCCAGATACGCAGTATTTT,TRBV9,TRBD1,TRBJ2-3,.
CASSDYRGNTGELFF,TGTGCCAGCAGTGATTACAGGGGGAACACCGGGGAGCTGTTTTTT,TRBV25-1,TRBD1,TRBJ2-2,.
CASSSEDRFGNGYTF,TGTGCCAGCAGCTCCGAGGACAGGTTCGGGAATGGCTACACCTTC,TRBV11-2,TRBD1,TRBJ1-2,.
CASSSQQTGNYGYTF,TGTGCCAGCAGCTCACAACAGACAGGGAACTATGGCTACACCTTC,TRBV11-2,TRBD1,TRBJ1-2,.
CAISPDPTWAEQYF,TGTGCCATCAGCCCTGACCCGACATGGGCAGAGCAGTACTTC,TRBV10-3,.,TRBJ2-7,.
CASSLLVAEGTQYF,TGTGCCAGCAGCTTACTCGTAGCGGAGGGGACCCAGTACTTC,TRBV11-2,.,TRBJ2-5,.
CATKWGRERRQPQHF,TGTGCCACCAAGTGGGGCAGGGAAAGAAGGCAGCCCCAGCATTTT,TRBV6-5,.,TRBJ1-5,.
CASSPGAALAKNIQYF,TGTGCCAGCAGCCCTGGAGCAGCCCTAGCCAAAAACATTCAGTACTTC,TRBV6-2/TRBV6-3,.,TRBJ2-4,.
CASSFSAGGNQPQHF,TGTGCCAGCAGCTTCAGTGCAGGGGGCAATCAGCCCCAGCATTTT,TRBV28,.,TRBJ1-5,.
CASSSDSDQPQHF,TGTGCCAGCAGTTCGGACAGTGATCAGCCCCAGCATTTT,TRBV9,.,TRBJ1-5,once
CASSLQEAVHFEQYF,TGTGCCAGCAGTTTACAGGAAGCGGTTCACTTCGAGCAGTACTTC,TRBV28,.,TRBJ2-7,once
CASSRGTGGLYGYTF,TGTGCCAGCAGTCGGGGGACAGGGGGACTCTATGGCTACACCTTC,TRBV6-5,TRBD1,TRBJ1-2,.
CASSQFPRNSGNTIYF,TGTGCCAGCAGCCAATTCCCCAGGAACTCTGGAAACACCATATATTTT,TRBV3-1/TRBV3-2,.,TRBJ1-3,.
CASTPMGTDSHNEQFF,TGTGCCAGCACACCCATGGGGACAGACTCTCACAATGAGCAGTTCTTC,TRBV19,TRBD1,TRBJ2-1,.
CASSLGLAESYNEQFF,TGTGCCAGCAGCCTTGGACTGGCGGAATCCTACAATGAGCAGTTCTTC,TRBV27,.,TRBJ2-1,.
CASSEDSLDGYTF,TGTGCCAGCAGCGAGGACAGCTTGGATGGCTACACCTTC,TRBV6-5,.,TRBJ1-2,few
CASSSLGGGTEAFF,TGTGCCAGCAGCTCCTTGGGGGGTGGGACTGAAGCTTTCTTT,TRBV11-2,.,TRBJ1-1,few
CASSSRGTGSYEQYF,TGTGCCAGCAGTTCTAGGGGGACAGGGTCGTACGAGCAGTACTTC,TRBV28,TRBD1,TRBJ2-7,.
CASSFPPRDSVYYEQYF,TGTGCCAGCAGCTTCCCGCCCCGGGACTCAGTATATTACGAGCAGTACTTC,TRBV11-2,.,TRBJ2-7,.
CASSPTGAPYEQYF,TGTGCCAGCAGCCCTACAGGTGCGCCCTACGAGCAGTACTTC,TRBV7-6,.,TRBJ2-7,.
CASSLLGLAGGDTQYF,TGTGCCAGCAGCCTACTGGGACTAGCGGGGGGAGATACGCAGTATTTT,TRBV3-1/TRBV3-2,TRBD2,TRBJ2-3,once
CASSLRGVGSHVYEQYF,TGTGCCAGCAGCTTACGGGGGGTGGGCTCCCACGTCTACGAGCAGTACTTC,TRBV7-8,TRBD2,TRBJ2-7,.
CASSFTAGTYEQYF,TGTGCCAGCAGCTTTACAGCGGGCACATACGAGCAGTACTTC,TRBV11-2,.,TRBJ2-7,.
CRPDSLGYTF,TGCAGGCCGGACAGCCTTGGCTACACCTTC,TRBV20-1,.,TRBJ1-2,.
CASSLGTEAFF,TGTGCCAGCAGTCTAGGGACAGAAGCTTTCTTT,TRBV6-5,.,TRBJ1-1,.
CASSLQGGEQYF,TGTGCCAGCTCATTACAGGGTGGCGAGCAGTACTTC,TRBV18,.,TRBJ2-7,.
CATSDRDRASDEQYF,TGTGCCACCAGCGACCGGGACAGGGCCTCGGACGAGCAGTACTTC,TRBV15,TRBD1,TRBJ2-7,few
CASSYEARNQPQHF,TGTGCCAGCAGTTACGAAGCGCGCAATCAGCCCCAGCATTTT,TRBV6-6,.,TRBJ1-5,once
CASSRAGTGADTQYF,TGCGCCAGCAGCCGGGCGGGAACAGGGGCAGATACGCAGTATTTT,TRBV4-3,.,TRBJ2-3,.
CAWSGPGGSATDTQYF,TGTGCCTGGAGTGGCCCGGGGGGCAGCGCCACAGATACGCAGTATTTT,TRBV30,.,TRBJ2-3,.